This passage covers 17 T cell receptor beta chains from one sample sequenced in a study of blood T cell repertoires in COVID-19. Assay: immunoSEQ multiplex PCR; the TCRdb copy retains only in-frame clones and omits some. The sample lists tens of thousands of clones, nearly 80% occurring once. The material sequenced was peripheral blood. These receptors were collected from a human donor in a cohort sampled during active COVID-19.

This clone showed up many times. This chain uses TRBV28 with TRBJ1-6; no firm D call. The germline gives CDR1 MDHEN, CDR2 SYDVKM. Trimming pared 2 bases from V and 12 bases from J, leaving 8 bases between. The CDR3 contains 12 residues. The CDR3 is CASSLPGGPLHF. CDR3 DNA sequence: TGTGCCAGCAGTTTACCGGGTGGACCCCTCCACTTT.

The J gene is TRBJ1-6, the V gene TRBV11-3, with TRBD1 matching over 7 bases. This CDR3 contains 14 residues. Germline loops: CDR1 SGHNT, CDR2 YENEEA. After removal of 5 bases from V and 8 bases from J, the junction contained 6 bases not matched to a gene. CDR3 residues: CASSARDRHSPLHF. The DNA of the CDR3 is TGTGCCAGCAGCGCCCGGGACAGACATTCACCCCTCCACTTT.

V and J are TRBV7-2 and TRBJ2-7; unclear D gene. The CDR3 has 13 amino acids. Germline V gene data show CDR1 as SGHTA and CDR2 as FQGNSA. Trimming left V 1 base short and J 1 base short, with 5 bases between. The DNA for the CDR3 is TGTGCCAGCAGCTTAGGGCCATCCTACGAGCAGTACTTC. Translating gives CASSLGPSYEQYF.

V is TRBV12-3 or TRBV12-4 and J is TRBJ1-2, with D maybe TRBD1 (6 bases). The germline V and J ends were trimmed by 1 base and 4 bases, with 7 bases remaining between them. This CDR3 is built from 13 residues. CDR3 in DNA: TGTGCCAGCAGTTTAGAGGGGGTCTATGGCTACACCTTC. Its translation is CASSLEGVYGYTF.

This clone was recorded only once. The V and J genes are TRBV14 and TRBJ1-2; the match to TRBD1 covers 10 bases. Trimming removed 4 bases from V and 7 bases from J; junction bases left unmatched: 9. Germline-derived CDR1 and CDR2 are SGHDN and FVKESK. The CDR3 extends over 15 amino acids. The chain's CDR3 is CASSRASGTGVGYTF. In nucleotides, the CDR3 is TGTGCCAGCAGCCGCGCCTCCGGGACAGGGGTTGGCTACACCTTC.

The chain joins TRBV4-2 to TRBJ1-1; D gene unclear. The length of the CDR3 is 13 residues. Germline CDR1 and CDR2: LGHNA and YNFKEQ. V lost 4 bases, J lost 8 bases, and 14 bases lay in between. The CDR3 bases are TGTGCCAGCAGCCCCCCGCCTCCGGGGGAAGCTTTCTTT. This sequence encodes CASSPPPPGEAFF.

The CDR3 bases are TGTGCCAGCAGTCCTCGAACCGGGACTAGATCCTACAATGAGCAGTTCTTC. Its translation: CASSPRTGTRSYNEQFF. The V and J genes are TRBV27 and TRBJ2-1, with 8 positions matching TRBD2. The CDR3 has 17 residues. The junction had 10 bases not matched to a gene; V was cut back by 5 bases and J by 1 base. Germline values: CDR1 MNHEY, CDR2 SMNVEV (reference sequence).

The chain couples TRBV27 to TRBJ2-1; 11 bases line up with TRBD2. The CDR3 has 16 residues. Per germline, CDR1 MNHEY and CDR2 SMNVEV (reference sequence). J lost 5 bases, V lost 6 bases, and 9 bases had no gene match. The CDR3 region is CASRGLAGGQHNEQFF. CDR3 nucleotides: TGTGCCAGCAGGGGGCTAGCGGGAGGTCAGCACAATGAGCAGTTCTTC.

This chain links TRBV6-5 with TRBJ1-1; possibly TRBD1 for D (5 bases). CDR1 MNHEY and CDR2 SVGAGI come from the germline V gene. The CDR3 sequence is 14 residues long. Trimming stripped 7 bases from V and 5 bases from J, with 17 bases between. As DNA, the CDR3 is TGTGCCAGCAAGGCGTCAGGGATGGCGACTGAAGCTTTCTTT. Translation: CASKASGMATEAFF.

The CDR3 sequence: CASSPLGQTFGTEAFF. CDR3 coding DNA: TGTGCCAGCTCACCCCTGGGGCAGACGTTTGGGACTGAAGCTTTCTTT. V gene TRBV18 combines with J gene TRBJ1-1, with D possibly TRBD1 on 5 matching bases. CDR3 length equals 16 residues. Per the germline V gene, CDR1 is KGHSH and CDR2 is LQKENI. V was cut by 3 bases and J by 5 bases, with 19 bases left in between.

CDR3 coding DNA: TGTGCCAGCAGCTTGGTGGGTAGCAGCTCCTACAATGAGCAGTTCTTC. Translated, it gives CASSLVGSSSYNEQFF. V gene TRBV5-4 combines with J gene TRBJ2-1; D unclear. Germline V gives CDR1 SGHNT, CDR2 YYREEE (reference sequence). The CDR3 length is 16 residues. Trimming stripped 0 bases from V and 0 bases from J, with 10 bases between.

The V and J genes are TRBV28 and TRBJ2-7, with 8 positions matching TRBD1. Germline CDR1 MDHEN, CDR2 SYDVKM. The CDR3 is 15 residues long. The trim removed 3 bases at V and 6 bases at J, leaving 10 bases unmatched. CDR3 DNA sequence: TGTGCCAGCAGTTTCCGCAGGACAGGGATCGGCGAGCAGTACTTC. It is translated as CASSFRRTGIGEQYF.

In its sample, this clone was seen a few times. The V call is TRBV7-6, the J call TRBJ2-1; maybe TRBD2 (6 bases). V lost 2 bases, J lost 3 bases, and 11 bases lay in between. The length of the CDR3 is 15 residues. CDR1 SGHVS and CDR2 FNYEAQ come from the germline V gene. The CDR3 DNA reads TGTGCCAGCAGCTTATACGGGGGTGGCTACAATGAGCAGTTCTTC. It yields the protein CASSLYGGGYNEQFF. Filled out from reference TRBV7-6 and TRBJ2-1, the complete variable domain reads GAGVSQSPRYKVTKRGQDVALRCDPISGHVSLYWYRQALGQGPEFLTYFNYEAQQDKSGLPNDRFSAERPEGSISTLTIQRTEQRDSAMYRCASSLYGGGYNEQFFGPGTRLTVL.

The CDR3 nucleotides are TGTGCCAGCAGGGAGGACAGGGGATGGAGGAGGGGGACTGAAGCTTTCTTT. Protein: CASREDRGWRRGTEAFF. The V and J genes are TRBV2 and TRBJ1-1; 9 nucleotides align to TRBD1. J was trimmed by 5 bases and V by 6 bases; bases with no gene match: 16. Per germline, CDR1 SNHLY and CDR2 FYNNEI. The CDR3 runs to 17 residues.

The J gene is TRBJ1-2, the V gene TRBV3-1 (or the pseudogene TRBV3-2); 7 bases align to TRBD1. Looked up from germline, CDR1 is LGHDT and CDR2 is YNNKEL (reference sequence). This CDR3 has 14 residues. V lost 8 bases to trimming and J lost 3 bases; unmatched junction nucleotides: 9. DNA for the CDR3: TGTGCCAGCTCTAGAGGGGGCTCCGACTATGGCTACACCTTC. Its protein is CASSRGGSDYGYTF.

The chain employs TRBV11-2 and TRBJ2-7, with 8 positions matching TRBD2. The CDR3 contains 17 residues. Germline V CDR1 and CDR2: SGHAT, FQNNGV. V lost 2 bases to trimming and J lost 3 bases; unmatched junction nucleotides: 12. Here the CDR3 reads CASSLRESGTRGYEQYF. CDR3 sequence (DNA): TGTGCCAGCAGCTTACGTGAGTCCGGGACTAGGGGCTACGAGCAGTACTTC.

This clone was recorded only once. The chain is built from TRBV4-2 and TRBJ2-7; D unresolved. Germline CDR1 is LGHNA and CDR2 is YNFKEQ. The CDR3 covers 15 residues. Between the trimmed V and J ends, which lost 0 bases and 2 bases, there was a span of 11 bases. CDR3 in DNA: TGTGCCAGCAGCCAAGACAACAGTCAAGCCTACGAGCAGTACTTC. Protein sequence: CASSQDNSQAYEQYF.